This TCR beta chain was captured in a study of CD8 T cells in ankylosing spondylitis. The study, taken as a whole, reports: A motif of 8 or 9 highly homologous TCR beta variants was seen as apparently characteristic of ankylosing spondylitis blood. Earlier studies detected some motif variants in reactive arthritis synovial fluid and blood. Reportedly, disease-linked clones are significantly enriched in ankylosing spondylitis patients' matched synovial fluid.

TCRdb passed the 5' RACE reads through MiXCR, listing each CDR3 protein once. Of 250,000 to 400,000 distinct CDR3 sequences listed, under 14% are singletons. In the case of this clonotype: Its cognate antigen is unknown. Given a much more abundant clone one base away, this may be a read error.

Germline-derived CDR1 and CDR2 are SGHNT and YENEEA. Trimming left V 1 base short and J 3 bases short, with 9 bases between. The CDR3 totals 14 residues. The sequence came from a female donor with ankylosing spondylitis or in good health (not recorded which). The sample was blood, either unsorted or a sorted T cell fraction (not recorded which). V is TRBV11-3 and J is TRBJ2-5; unclear D gene. The CDR3 nucleotides read TGTGCCAGCAGCTTAGGCTCACACAAAGAGACCCAGTACTTC. As protein: CASSLGSHKETQYF.